The 16 T cell receptor beta chains listed next were all sequenced from one sample in a study of T cells in Graves' hyperthyroidism and ophthalmopathy. Amplification of TCR beta CDR3 regions used RNA as the template. First-round RT-PCR targeting the TCR CDR3 was performed with the HTBI primer set. MiXCR, run by TCRdb on the multiplex PCR reads, gives a single entry per CDR3 protein. Seen here are 40,000 to 65,000 distinct CDR3 sequences, about half observed once, and the top ten hold about 9%. Sequencing was performed on blood. These TCRs come from a woman in her forties or fifties with Graves' ophthalmopathy.

Worth noting for this clonotype: The conserved closing phenylalanine or tryptophan is absent in this CDR3, likely reflecting a read error. The DNA is omitted, as the CDR3 cannot be located on it reliably, and the CDR3 follows TCRdb's listing. This chain connects TRBV10-3 to TRBJ1-4. A total of 10 residues make up the CDR3, ends included. Germline CDR1 and CDR2: ENHRY and SYGVKD. Here the CDR3 reads CASSEVGLAV.

As for this clonotype: The final CDR3 position lacks the conserved phenylalanine or tryptophan, pointing to a likely read error. The V and J genes are TRBV5-1 and TRBJ1-4; D is undetermined. Germline lookup yields CDR1 SGHRS and CDR2 YFSETQ. Trimming left V 1 base short and J 3 bases short, with 10 bases between. This CDR3 has 15 amino acids. The CDR3 nucleotides are TGCGCCAGCAGCTTGAGGGAGGCAGCTAATGAAAAACTGTTTTGT. Residues: CASSLREAANEKLFC.

In its sample, this clonotype ranks as medium-sized. V gene TRBV20-1 combines with J gene TRBJ2-2; the D is unclear. V lost 2 bases and J lost 0, with 10 bases in between. The CDR3 sequence is 15 residues long. Germline V gives CDR1 DFQATT, CDR2 SNEGSKA (reference sequence). CDR3 region: CSARKMGTNTGELFF. In DNA form, the CDR3 reads TGCAGTGCTAGAAAAATGGGAACGAACACCGGGGAGCTGTTTTTT.

This clonotype was counted at least ten times. The rearrangement links TRBV5-1 to TRBJ2-5; the match to TRBD2 covers 14 bases. Germline-derived CDR1 and CDR2 are SGHRS and YFSETQ. This CDR3 is built from 18 residues. Unmatched junction bases numbered 8, after V lost 0 bases and J lost 4 bases. CDR3 bases: TGCGCCAGCAGCTTGGCGTTTGTGACTAGCGGGGGGGCAGAGACCCAGTACTTC. Translation gives CASSLAFVTSGGAETQYF.

This clonotype was recorded many times. The gene calls are TRBV7-2 and TRBJ1-4; D is undetermined. Per the germline V gene, CDR1 is SGHTA and CDR2 is FQGNSA. The V and J ends lost 6 bases and 4 bases respectively, with 9 bases between them. The CDR3 is 13 residues long. The chain's CDR3 is CASSRKSNEKLFF. The CDR3 region has the DNA TGTGCCAGCAGTCGTAAGAGTAATGAAAAACTGTTTTTT.

This clonotype was recorded many times. The rearrangement joins TRBV6-6 to TRBJ2-3; either TRBD1 or TRBD2 may fit D (5 bases each). CDR3 length equals 15 residues. Germline-derived CDR1 and CDR2 are MNHNY and SVGAGI (reference sequence). The V gene lost 4 bases and the J gene lost 3 bases, with 14 bases spanning the gap. Written as DNA, the CDR3 is TGTGCCAGCAGTTCCCCGGGGACCGTAACAGATACGCAGTATTTT. It codes for CASSSPGTVTDTQYF.

In this sample, this clonotype turned up many times. The chain combines TRBV6-5 with TRBJ1-6; TRBD1 matches 7 bases. Germline V gives CDR1 MNHEY, CDR2 SVGAGI. The CDR3 contains 13 residues. V lost 6 bases and J lost 14; bases outside the gene matches: 10. The CDR3 reads CASSPTGNPSLHF. The CDR3, as DNA: TGTGCCAGCAGCCCGACAGGGAACCCTTCCCTCCACTTT.

The rearrangement links TRBV29-1 to TRBJ1-1; 8 nucleotides line up with TRBD1. Germline V CDR1 and CDR2: SQVTM, ANQGSEA. J gave up 3 bases and V 8 bases, and 5 bases lay outside the gene matches. CDR3 length: 12 amino acids. DNA of the CDR3: TGCAGCAGGATGACAGGGGACACTGAAGCTTTCTTT. It codes for CSRMTGDTEAFF.

This clonotype was detected many times. This chain joins TRBV7-8 and TRBJ1-1, with 9 bases that match TRBD1. Looked up from germline, CDR1 is SGHVS and CDR2 is FQNEAQ. With V trimmed by 0 bases and J by 4 bases, 3 bases remained unmatched. The CDR3 is made up of 15 amino acids. For the CDR3, the DNA is TGTGCCAGCAGCTTAGCCGGGACAGGGAGCACTGAAGCTTTCTTT. Protein product: CASSLAGTGSTEAFF.

This clonotype was seen at least ten times. The J gene is TRBJ2-7, the V gene TRBV6-5, with 7 bases fitting TRBD2. V lost 6 bases and J lost 4; bases outside the gene matches: 12. The CDR3 extends over 15 amino acids. Germline V gene sequence: CDR1 MNHEY, CDR2 SVGAGI. The CDR3 DNA reads as TGTGCCAGCAGGATAAAGGCTGCGGGAGTGTACGAGCAGTACTTC. Translating gives CASRIKAAGVYEQYF.

This clonotype occurred many times. This chain uses TRBV7-3 with TRBJ2-5, with D hard to call. Deletions cut 5 bases from V and 4 bases from J, with 11 bases between. The CDR3 contains 13 residues. Germline V CDR1 and CDR2: SGHTA, FQGTGA. CDR3 loop: CASSIGPAETQYF. The CDR3 nucleotides read TGTGCCAGCAGCATCGGACCGGCAGAGACCCAGTACTTC.

This sequence joins TRBV19 and TRBJ2-3; D might be TRBD2 (6 bases). Per the germline V gene, CDR1 is LNHDA and CDR2 is SQIVND (reference sequence). CDR3 length equals 15 residues. V gave up 11 bases and J gave up 0 bases, with 18 bases separating them. CDR3 bases: TGTGCCTGGACCGCGGGGAGCGGGAGCACAGATACGCAGTATTTT. It yields the protein CAWTAGSGSTDTQYF.

This clonotype showed up just a few times. This chain uses TRBV7-8 with TRBJ2-7; D uncertain. The CDR3 has 15 amino acids. CDR1 and CDR2 (germline): SGHVS, FQNEAQ. V was clipped by 11 bases and J by 0 bases, with 20 bases between them. CDR3 DNA: TGTGCCTGGAGCAAGGGCCGGTCCTTCTCCTACGAGCAGTACTTC. This sequence encodes CAWSKGRSFSYEQYF.

This clonotype was picked up many times. This sequence joins TRBV29-1 and TRBJ2-1; TRBD2 matches 10 bases. The V segment lost 6 bases and the J segment 3 bases; nucleotides outside the gene matches: 14. The CDR3 is 17 amino acids. Germline assignment: CDR1 SQVTM and CDR2 ANQGSEA. The CDR3 region is CSVRRGQRGGVYNEQFF. CDR3 DNA: TGCAGCGTCCGGAGGGGACAGCGGGGGGGTGTCTACAATGAGCAGTTCTTC.

V usage is TRBV2 and J usage is TRBJ2-1, with 13 bases lining up with TRBD2. CDR1 and CDR2 (germline): SNHLY, FYNNEI. The ends lost 9 bases at V and 10 bases at J; junction bases unmatched: 6. CDR3 length equals 13 residues. In DNA, the CDR3 is TGTGCCAGACTAGCGGGAGGGCCACCCGAGCAGTTCTTC. It yields the protein CARLAGGPPEQFF.

This clonotype has at least ten counts. The V and J genes are TRBV12-3 or TRBV12-4 and TRBJ2-7; 9 bases are a match to TRBD1. With V trimmed by 4 bases and J by 7 bases, 5 bases remained unmatched. This CDR3 contains 13 residues. Here the CDR3 reads CASSSRDRAEQYF. In DNA form, the CDR3 reads TGTGCCAGCAGTTCCCGGGACAGGGCAGAGCAGTACTTC.